This T cell receptor (beta chain) derives from a study of regulatory T cells in long-lasting Graves disease. The CDR3 covers 15 residues. Trimming removed 4 bases from V and 10 bases from J, with 17 bases in between. From germline, CDR1 is KGHSY and CDR2 FQNENV. Specified time point: newly diagnosed GD, antithyroid drugs for less than 3 months. With RNA extracted from PBMCs as input, the TCR library was made. Library construction for TCR beta used iRepertoire HTBI primers and Arm-PCR of CDR3 regions. TCRdb processed the multiplex PCR reads anew with MiXCR; each CDR3 protein has one entry. The table shows about 440,000 distinct CDR3 sequences, with under 15% occurring only once. The sample also formed part of further work on T cells in Graves' hyperthyroidism and ophthalmopathy.

The clonotype originates from a woman in her twenties or thirties with Graves disease. The rearrangement links TRBV16 to TRBJ1-6; perhaps TRBD1 as D (5 bases). Sample: peripheral blood mononuclear cells (PBMCs), taken at new diagnosis, from a patient treated with antithyroid drugs. The DNA of the CDR3 is TGTGCCAGCAGCCCCGAGGCGCCAGGGTACTCACCCCTCCACTTT. It yields the protein CASSPEAPGYSPLHF.